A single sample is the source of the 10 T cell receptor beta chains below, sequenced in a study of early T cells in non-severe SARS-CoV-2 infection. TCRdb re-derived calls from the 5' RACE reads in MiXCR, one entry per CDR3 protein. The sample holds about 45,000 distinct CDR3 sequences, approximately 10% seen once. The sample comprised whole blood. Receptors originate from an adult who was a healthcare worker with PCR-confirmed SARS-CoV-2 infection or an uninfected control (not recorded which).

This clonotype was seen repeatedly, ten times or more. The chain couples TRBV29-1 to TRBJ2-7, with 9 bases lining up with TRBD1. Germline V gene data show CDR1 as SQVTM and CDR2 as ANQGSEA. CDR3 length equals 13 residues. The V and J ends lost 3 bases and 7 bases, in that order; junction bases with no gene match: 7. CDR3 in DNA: TGCAGCGTTGAGAAACAGGGGGCGTTTGAGCAGTACTTC. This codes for CSVEKQGAFEQYF.

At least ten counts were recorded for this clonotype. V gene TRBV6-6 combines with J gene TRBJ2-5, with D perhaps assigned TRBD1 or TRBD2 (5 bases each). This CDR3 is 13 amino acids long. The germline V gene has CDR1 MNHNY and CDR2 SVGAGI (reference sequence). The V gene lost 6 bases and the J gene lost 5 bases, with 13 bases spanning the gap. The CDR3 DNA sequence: TGTGCCAGCAGGAGAGGGGCGGGTGAGACCCAGTACTTC. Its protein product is CASRRGAGETQYF.

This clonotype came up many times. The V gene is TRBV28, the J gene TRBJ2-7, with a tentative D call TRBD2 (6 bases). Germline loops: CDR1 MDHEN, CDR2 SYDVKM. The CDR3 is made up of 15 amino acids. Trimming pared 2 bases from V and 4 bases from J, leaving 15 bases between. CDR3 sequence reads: CASSLGGTSNYEQYF. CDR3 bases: TGTGCCAGCAGTTTAGGCGGGACGAGTAATTACGAGCAGTACTTC. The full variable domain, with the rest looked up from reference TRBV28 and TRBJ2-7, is DVKVTQSSRYLVKRTGEKVFLECVQDMDHENMFWYRQDPGLGLRLIYFSYDVKMKEKGDIPEGYSVSREKKERFSLILESASTNQTSMYLCASSLGGTSNYEQYFGPGTRLTVT.

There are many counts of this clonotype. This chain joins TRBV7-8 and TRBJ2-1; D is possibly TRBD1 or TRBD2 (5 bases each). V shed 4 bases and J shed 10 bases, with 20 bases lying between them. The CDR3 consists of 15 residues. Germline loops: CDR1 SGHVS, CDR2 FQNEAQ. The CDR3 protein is CASSYPGRSGLEQFF. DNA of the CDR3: TGTGCCAGCAGCTACCCGGGACGGAGTGGTCTCGAGCAGTTCTTC.

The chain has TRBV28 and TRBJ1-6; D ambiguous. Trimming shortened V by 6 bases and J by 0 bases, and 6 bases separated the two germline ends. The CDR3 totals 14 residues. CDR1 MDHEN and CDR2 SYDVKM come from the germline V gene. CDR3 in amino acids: CASRAGSYNSPLHF. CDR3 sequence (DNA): TGTGCCAGCAGGGCTGGCTCCTATAATTCACCCCTCCACTTT.

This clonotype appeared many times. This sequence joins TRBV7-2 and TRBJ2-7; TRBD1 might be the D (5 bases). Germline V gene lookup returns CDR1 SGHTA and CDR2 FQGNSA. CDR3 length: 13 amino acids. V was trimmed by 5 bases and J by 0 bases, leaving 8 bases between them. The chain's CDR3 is CASSPDSSYEQYF. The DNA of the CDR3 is TGTGCCAGCAGCCCTGACAGCTCCTACGAGCAGTACTTC.

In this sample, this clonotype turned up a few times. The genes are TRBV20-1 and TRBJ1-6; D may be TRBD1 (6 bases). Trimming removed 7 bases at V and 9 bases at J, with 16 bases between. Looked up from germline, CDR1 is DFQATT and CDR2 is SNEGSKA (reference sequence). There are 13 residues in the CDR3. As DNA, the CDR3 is TGCAGTGTGCAAGGACAGTCGAGTTCACCCCTCCACTTT. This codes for CSVQGQSSSPLHF.

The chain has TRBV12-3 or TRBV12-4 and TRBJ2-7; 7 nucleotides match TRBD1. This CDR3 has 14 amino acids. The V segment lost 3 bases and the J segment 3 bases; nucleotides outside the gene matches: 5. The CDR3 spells CASSFHRGDYEQYF. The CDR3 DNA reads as TGTGCCAGCAGTTTCCACAGGGGAGACTACGAGCAGTACTTC.

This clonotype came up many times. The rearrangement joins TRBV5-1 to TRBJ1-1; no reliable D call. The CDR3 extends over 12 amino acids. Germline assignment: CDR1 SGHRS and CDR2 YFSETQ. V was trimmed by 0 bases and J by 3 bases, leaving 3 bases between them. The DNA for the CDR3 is TGCGCCAGCAGCTTGGTTGACACTGAAGCTTTCTTT. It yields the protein CASSLVDTEAFF.

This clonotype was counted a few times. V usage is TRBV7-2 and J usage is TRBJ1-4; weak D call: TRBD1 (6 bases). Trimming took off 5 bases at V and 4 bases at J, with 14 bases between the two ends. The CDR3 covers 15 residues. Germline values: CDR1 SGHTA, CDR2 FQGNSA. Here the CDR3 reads CASSPRTDSNEKLFF. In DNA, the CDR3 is TGTGCCAGCAGCCCCCGGACGGACAGTAATGAAAAACTGTTTTTT.